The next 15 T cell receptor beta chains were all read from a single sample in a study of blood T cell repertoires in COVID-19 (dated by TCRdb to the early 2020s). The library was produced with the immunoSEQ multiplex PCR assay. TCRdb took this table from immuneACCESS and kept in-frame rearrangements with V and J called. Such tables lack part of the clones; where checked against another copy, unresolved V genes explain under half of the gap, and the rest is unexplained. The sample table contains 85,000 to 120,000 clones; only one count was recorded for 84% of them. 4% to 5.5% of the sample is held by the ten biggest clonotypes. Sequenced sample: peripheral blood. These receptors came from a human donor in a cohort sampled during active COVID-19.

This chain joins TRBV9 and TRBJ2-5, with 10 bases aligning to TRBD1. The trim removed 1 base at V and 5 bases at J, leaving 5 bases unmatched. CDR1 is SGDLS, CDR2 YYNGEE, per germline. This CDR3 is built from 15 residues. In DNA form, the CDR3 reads TGTGCCAGCAGCGTACGGACAGGGGGATTCGAGACCCAGTACTTC. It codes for CASSVRTGGFETQYF.

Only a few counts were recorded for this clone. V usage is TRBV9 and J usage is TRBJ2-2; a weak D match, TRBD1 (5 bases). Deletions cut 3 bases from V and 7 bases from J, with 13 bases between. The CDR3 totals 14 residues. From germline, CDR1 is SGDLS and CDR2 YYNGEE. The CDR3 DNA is TGTGCCAGCAGCGAGGCCCCTAGGGGCGGGGAGCTGTTTTTT. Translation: CASSEAPRGGELFF.

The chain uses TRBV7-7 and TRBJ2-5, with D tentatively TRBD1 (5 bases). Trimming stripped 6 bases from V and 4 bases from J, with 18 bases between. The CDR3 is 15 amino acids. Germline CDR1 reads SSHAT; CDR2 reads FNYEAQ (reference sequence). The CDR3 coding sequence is TGTGCCAGCAGTTCCCGTTGGAACCAGGGAGAGACCCAGTACTTC. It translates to CASSSRWNQGETQYF.

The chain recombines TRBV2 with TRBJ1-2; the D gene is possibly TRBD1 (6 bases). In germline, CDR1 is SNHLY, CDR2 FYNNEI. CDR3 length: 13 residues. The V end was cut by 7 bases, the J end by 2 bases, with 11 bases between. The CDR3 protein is CASISGGNYGYTF. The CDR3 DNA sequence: TGTGCCAGCATTAGCGGGGGCAACTATGGCTACACCTTC.

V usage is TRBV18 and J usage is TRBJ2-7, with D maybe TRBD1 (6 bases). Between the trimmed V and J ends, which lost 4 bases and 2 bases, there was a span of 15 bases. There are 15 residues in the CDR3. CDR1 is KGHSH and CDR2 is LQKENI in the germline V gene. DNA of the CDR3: TGTGCCAGCTCACTAGCAGGACAGAGACCCTACGAGCAGTACTTC. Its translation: CASSLAGQRPYEQYF.

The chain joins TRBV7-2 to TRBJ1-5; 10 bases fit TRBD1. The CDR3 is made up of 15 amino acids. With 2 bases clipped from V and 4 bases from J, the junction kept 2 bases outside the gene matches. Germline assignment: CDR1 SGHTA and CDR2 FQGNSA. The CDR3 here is CASSLRDRGNQPQHF. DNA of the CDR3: TGTGCCAGCAGCTTAAGGGACAGGGGAAATCAGCCCCAGCATTTT.

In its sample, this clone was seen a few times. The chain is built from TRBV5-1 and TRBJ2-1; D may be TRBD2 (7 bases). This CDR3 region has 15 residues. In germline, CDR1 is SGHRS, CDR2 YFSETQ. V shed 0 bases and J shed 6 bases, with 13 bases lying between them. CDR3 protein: CASSLAPAGANEQFF. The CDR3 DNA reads TGCGCCAGCAGCTTGGCCCCGGCGGGGGCCAATGAGCAGTTCTTC.

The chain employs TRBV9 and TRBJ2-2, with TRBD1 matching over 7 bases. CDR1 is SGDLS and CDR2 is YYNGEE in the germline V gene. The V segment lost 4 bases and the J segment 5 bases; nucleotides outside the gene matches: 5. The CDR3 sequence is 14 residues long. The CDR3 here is CASSTDRFTGELFF. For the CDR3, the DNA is TGTGCCAGCAGCACGGACAGGTTTACCGGGGAGCTGTTTTTT.

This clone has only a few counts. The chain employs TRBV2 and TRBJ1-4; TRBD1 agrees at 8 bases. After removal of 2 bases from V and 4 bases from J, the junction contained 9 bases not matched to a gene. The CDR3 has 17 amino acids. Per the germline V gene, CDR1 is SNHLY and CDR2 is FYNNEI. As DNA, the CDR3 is TGTGCCAGCAGTGAATATGGACAGGGTGTCTTTAATGAAAAACTGTTTTTT. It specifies CASSEYGQGVFNEKLFF.

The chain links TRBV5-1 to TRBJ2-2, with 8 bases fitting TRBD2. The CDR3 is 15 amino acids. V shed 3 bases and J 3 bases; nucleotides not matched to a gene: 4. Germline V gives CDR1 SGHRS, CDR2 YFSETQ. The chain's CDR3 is CASSYGLADTGELFF. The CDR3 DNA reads TGCGCCAGCAGCTACGGACTAGCAGACACCGGGGAGCTGTTTTTT.

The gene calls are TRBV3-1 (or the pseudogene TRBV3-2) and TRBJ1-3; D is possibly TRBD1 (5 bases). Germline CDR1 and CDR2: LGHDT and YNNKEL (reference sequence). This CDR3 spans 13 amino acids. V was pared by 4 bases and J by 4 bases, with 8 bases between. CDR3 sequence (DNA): TGTGCCAGCAGCCCTAGGGGAGGAAACACCATATATTTT. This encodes CASSPRGGNTIYF.

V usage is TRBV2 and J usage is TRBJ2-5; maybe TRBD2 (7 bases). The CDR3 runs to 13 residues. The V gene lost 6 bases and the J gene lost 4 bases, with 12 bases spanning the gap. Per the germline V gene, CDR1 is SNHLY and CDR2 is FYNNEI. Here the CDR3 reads CASSRGALETQYF. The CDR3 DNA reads TGTGCCAGCAGCCGGGGGGCCTTAGAGACCCAGTACTTC.

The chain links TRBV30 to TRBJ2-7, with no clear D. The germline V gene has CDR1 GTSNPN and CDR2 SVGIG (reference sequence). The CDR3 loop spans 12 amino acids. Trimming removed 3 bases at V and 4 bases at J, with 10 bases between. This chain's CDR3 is CAWSASRYEQYF. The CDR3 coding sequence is TGTGCCTGGAGCGCCTCCAGATACGAGCAGTACTTC.

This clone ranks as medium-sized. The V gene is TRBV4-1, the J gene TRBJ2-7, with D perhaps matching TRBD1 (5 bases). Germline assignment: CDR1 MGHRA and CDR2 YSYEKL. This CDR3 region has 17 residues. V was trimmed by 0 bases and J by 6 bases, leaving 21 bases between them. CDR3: CASSQETANARVGEQYF. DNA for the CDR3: TGCGCCAGCAGCCAAGAGACAGCCAACGCTAGGGTTGGCGAGCAGTACTTC.

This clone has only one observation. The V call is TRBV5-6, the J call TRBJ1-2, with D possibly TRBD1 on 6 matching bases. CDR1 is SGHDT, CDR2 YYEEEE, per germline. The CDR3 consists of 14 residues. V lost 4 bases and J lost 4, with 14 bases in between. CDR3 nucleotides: TGTGCCAGCAGCGGGCCAGGGGTTTTCTATGGCTACACCTTC. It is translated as CASSGPGVFYGYTF.